The source of this T cell receptor (beta chain) is a study of cytomegalovirus exposure and HLA in healthy donors. As for the study in general: The study placed approximately 80% of its 398 genotyped donors in the Caucasian-associated ancestry cluster. Findings and caveats of the study: The authors later linked a missense DCLRE1C variant to TCR beta V- and J-gene trimming. DRB1 showed the most TCR associations and HLA-C the fewest in a later analysis, as rates varied by HLA locus.

This CDR3 region has 16 residues. The trim removed 3 bases at V and 3 bases at J, leaving 7 bases unmatched. Germline CDR1 reads GTSNPN; CDR2 reads SVGIG (reference sequence). In the case of this clone: Its target is unknown.

The PCR had 60 Vbeta and 13 Jbeta primers. Assay used: immunoSEQ multiplex PCR; TCRdb lists only in-frame clones, some missing. Here the sample spans more than 85,000 clones, over 60% being singletons. This chain connects TRBV30 to TRBJ2-6; 8 bases fit TRBD1. The sample was PBMCs. This TCR derives from a male donor in good health and CMV-seropositive. The CDR3 sequence is CAWSGQGIGGANVLTF. Here the CDR3 DNA reads TGTGCCTGGAGCGGACAGGGAATAGGTGGGGCCAACGTCCTGACTTTC.